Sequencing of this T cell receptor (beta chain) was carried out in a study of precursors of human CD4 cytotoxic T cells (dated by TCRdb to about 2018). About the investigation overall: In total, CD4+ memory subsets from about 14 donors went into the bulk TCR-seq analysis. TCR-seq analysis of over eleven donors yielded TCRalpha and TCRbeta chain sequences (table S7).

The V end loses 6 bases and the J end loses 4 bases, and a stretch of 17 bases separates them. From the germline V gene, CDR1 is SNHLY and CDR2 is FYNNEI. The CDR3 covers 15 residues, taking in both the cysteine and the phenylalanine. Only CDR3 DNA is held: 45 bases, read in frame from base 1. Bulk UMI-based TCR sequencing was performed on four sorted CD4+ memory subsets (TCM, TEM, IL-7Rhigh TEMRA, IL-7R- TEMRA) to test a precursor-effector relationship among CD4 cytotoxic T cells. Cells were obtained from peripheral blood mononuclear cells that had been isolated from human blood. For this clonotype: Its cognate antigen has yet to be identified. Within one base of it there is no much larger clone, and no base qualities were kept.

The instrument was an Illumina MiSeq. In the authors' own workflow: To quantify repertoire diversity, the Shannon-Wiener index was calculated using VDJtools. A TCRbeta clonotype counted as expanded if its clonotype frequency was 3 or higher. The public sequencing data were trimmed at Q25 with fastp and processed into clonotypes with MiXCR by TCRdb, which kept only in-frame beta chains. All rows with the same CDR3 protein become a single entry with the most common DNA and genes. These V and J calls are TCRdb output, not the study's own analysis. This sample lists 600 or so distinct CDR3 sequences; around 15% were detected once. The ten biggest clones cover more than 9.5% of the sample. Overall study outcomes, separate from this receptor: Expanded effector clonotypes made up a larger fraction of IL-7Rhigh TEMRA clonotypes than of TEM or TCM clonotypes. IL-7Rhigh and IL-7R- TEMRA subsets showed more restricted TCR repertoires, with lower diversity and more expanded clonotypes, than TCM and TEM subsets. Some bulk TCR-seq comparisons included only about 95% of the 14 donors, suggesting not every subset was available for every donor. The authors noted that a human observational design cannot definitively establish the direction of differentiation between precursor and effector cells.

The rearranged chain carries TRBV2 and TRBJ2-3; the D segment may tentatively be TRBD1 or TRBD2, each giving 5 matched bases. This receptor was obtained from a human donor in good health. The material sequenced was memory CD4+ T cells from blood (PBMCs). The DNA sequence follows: TGTGCCAGCAGCTATGAGGGGATAATATCAGATACGCAGTATTTT. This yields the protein CASSYEGIISDTQYF.